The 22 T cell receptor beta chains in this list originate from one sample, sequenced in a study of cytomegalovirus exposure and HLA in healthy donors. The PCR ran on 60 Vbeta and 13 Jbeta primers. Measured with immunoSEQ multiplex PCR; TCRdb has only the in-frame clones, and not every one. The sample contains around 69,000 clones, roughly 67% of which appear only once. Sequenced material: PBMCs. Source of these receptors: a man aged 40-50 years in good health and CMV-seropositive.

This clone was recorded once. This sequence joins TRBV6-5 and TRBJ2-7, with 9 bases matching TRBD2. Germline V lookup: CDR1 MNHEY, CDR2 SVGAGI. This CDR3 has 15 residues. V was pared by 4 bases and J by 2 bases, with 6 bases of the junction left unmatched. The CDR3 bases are TGTGCCAGCAGTTTACTAGCGGGCATCGCCTACGAGCAGTACTTC. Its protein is CASSLLAGIAYEQYF.

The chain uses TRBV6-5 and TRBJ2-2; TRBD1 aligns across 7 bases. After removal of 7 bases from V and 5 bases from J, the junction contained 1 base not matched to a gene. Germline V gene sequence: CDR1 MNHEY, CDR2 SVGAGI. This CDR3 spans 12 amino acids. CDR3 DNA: TGTGCCAGCAACAGGGGTACCGGGGAGCTGTTTTTT. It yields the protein CASNRGTGELFF.

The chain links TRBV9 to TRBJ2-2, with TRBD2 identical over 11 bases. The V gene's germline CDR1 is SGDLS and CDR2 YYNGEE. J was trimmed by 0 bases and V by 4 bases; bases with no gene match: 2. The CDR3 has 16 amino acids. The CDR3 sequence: CASSLGLAANTGELFF. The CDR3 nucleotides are TGTGCCAGCAGCCTGGGACTAGCGGCGAACACCGGGGAGCTGTTTTTT.

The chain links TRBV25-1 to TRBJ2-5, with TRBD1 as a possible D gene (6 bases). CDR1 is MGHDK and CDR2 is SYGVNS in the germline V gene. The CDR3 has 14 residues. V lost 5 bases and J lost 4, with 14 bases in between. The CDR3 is CASSPYRVPETQYF. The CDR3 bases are TGTGCCAGCAGTCCCTACAGGGTCCCAGAGACCCAGTACTTC.

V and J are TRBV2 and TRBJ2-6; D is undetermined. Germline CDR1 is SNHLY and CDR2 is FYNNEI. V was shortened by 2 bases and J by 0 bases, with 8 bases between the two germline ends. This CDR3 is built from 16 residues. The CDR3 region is CASSEQAFSGANVLTF. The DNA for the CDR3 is TGTGCCAGCAGTGAACAGGCTTTCTCTGGGGCCAACGTCCTGACTTTC.

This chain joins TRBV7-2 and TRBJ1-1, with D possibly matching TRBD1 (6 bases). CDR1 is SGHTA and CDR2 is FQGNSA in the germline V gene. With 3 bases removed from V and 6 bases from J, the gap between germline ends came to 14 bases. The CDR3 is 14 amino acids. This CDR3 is CASSFRQGQAEAFF. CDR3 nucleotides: TGTGCCAGCAGCTTCCGGCAGGGGCAGGCTGAAGCTTTCTTT.

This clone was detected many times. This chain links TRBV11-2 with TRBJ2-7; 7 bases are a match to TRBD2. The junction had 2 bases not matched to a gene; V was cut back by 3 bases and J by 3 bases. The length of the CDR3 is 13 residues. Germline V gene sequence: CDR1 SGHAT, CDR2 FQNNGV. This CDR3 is CASSLGGNYEQYF. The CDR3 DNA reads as TGTGCCAGCAGCTTGGGGGGGAACTACGAGCAGTACTTC.

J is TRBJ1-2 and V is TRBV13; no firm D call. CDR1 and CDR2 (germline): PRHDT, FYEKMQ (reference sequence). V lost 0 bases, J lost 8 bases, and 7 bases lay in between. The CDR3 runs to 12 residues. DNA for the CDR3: TGTGCCAGCAGCTTAGGTCCAGGAGGCTACACCTTC. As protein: CASSLGPGGYTF.

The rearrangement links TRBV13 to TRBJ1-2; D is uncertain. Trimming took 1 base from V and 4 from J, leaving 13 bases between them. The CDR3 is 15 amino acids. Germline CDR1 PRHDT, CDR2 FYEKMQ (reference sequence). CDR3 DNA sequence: TGTGCCAGCAGCTTAGTAGGAGAGGAGGGCTATGGCTACACCTTC. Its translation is CASSLVGEEGYGYTF.

CDR3 sequence reads: CSAIQGAGANVLTF. Here the CDR3 DNA reads TGCAGCGCCATACAGGGGGCCGGGGCCAACGTCCTGACTTTC. The V gene is TRBV29-1, the J gene TRBJ2-6, with 9 positions matching TRBD1. This CDR3 spans 14 amino acids. V dropped 7 bases and J dropped 4; count of bases not matched to a gene: 5. Germline CDR1 SQVTM, CDR2 ANQGSEA.

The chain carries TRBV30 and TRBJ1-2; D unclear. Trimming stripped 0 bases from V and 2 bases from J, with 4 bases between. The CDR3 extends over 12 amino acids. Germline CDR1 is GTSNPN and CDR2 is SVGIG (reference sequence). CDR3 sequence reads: CAWSVQNYGYTF. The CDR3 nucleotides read TGTGCCTGGAGTGTACAGAACTATGGCTACACCTTC.

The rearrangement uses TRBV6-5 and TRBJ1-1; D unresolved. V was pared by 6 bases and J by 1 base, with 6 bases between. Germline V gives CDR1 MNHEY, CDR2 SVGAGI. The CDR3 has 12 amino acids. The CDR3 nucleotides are TGTGCCAGCAGGCCAGGGAACACTGAAGCTTTCTTT. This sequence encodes CASRPGNTEAFF.

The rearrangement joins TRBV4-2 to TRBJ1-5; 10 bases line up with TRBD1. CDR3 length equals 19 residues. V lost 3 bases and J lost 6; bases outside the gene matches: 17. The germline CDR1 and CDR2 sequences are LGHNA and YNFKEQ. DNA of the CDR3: TGTGCCAGCAGCCATCGCCCCGGGACAGGGGATAATCGGGGTCAGCCCCAGCATTTT. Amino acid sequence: CASSHRPGTGDNRGQPQHF.

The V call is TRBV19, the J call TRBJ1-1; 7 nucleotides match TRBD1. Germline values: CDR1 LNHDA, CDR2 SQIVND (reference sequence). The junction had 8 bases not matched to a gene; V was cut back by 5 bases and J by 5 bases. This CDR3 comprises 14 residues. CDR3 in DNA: TGTGCCAGTAGTCCCCGAGGGGGCGTGACTGAAGCTTTCTTT. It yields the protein CASSPRGGVTEAFF.

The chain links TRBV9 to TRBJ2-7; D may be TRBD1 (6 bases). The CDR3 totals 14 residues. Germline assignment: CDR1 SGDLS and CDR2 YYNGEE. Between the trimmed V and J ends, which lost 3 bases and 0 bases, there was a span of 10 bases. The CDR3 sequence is CASSATGLSYEQYF. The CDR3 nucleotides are TGTGCCAGCAGCGCTACAGGGCTCTCCTACGAGCAGTACTTC.

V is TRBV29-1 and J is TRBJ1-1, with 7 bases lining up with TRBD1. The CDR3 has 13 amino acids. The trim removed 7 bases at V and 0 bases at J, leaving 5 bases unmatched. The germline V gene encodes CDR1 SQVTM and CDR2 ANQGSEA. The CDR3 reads CSGGQVMNTEAFF. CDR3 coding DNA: TGCAGCGGCGGACAGGTAATGAACACTGAAGCTTTCTTT. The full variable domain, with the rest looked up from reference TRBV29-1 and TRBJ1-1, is SAVISQKPSRDICQRGTSLTIQCQVDSQVTMMFWYRQQPGQSLTLIATANQGSEATYESGFVIDKFPISRPNLTFSTLTVSNMSPEDSSIYLCSGGQVMNTEAFFGQGTRLTVV.

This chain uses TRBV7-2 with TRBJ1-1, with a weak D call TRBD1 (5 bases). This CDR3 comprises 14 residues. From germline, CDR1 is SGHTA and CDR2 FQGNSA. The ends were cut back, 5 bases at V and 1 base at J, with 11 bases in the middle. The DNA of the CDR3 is TGTGCCAGCAGCCCAGGGTGGGGGAACACTGAAGCTTTCTTT. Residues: CASSPGWGNTEAFF. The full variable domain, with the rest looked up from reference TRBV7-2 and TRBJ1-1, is GAGVSQSPSNKVTEKGKDVELRCDPISGHTALYWYRQSLGQGLEFLIYFQGNSAPDKSGLPSDRFSAERTGGSVSTLTIQRTQQEDSAVYLCASSPGWGNTEAFFGQGTRLTVV.

This chain's CDR3 is CAWLRDSPYEQYF. CDR3 DNA: TGTGCCTGGCTCCGGGACAGCCCCTACGAGCAGTACTTC. The rearrangement joins TRBV30 to TRBJ2-7; 7 positions agree with TRBD1. The germline V gene has CDR1 GTSNPN and CDR2 SVGIG (reference sequence). CDR3 length equals 13 residues. J lost 2 bases, V lost 5 bases, and 6 bases had no gene match.

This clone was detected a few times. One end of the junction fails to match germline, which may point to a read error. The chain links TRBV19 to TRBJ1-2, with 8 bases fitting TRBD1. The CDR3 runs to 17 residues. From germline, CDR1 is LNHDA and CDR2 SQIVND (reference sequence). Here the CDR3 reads CASIGLGQALSGYRYTF. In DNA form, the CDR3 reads TGTGCCAGTATCGGGCTGGGACAGGCACTATCGGGCTATCGCTACACCTTC.

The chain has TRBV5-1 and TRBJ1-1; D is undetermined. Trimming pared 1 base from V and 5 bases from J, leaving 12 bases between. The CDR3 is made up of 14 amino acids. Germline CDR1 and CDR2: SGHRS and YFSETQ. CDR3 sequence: CASSLIGPGTEAFF. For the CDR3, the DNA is TGCGCCAGCAGCTTGATTGGGCCGGGAACTGAAGCTTTCTTT.

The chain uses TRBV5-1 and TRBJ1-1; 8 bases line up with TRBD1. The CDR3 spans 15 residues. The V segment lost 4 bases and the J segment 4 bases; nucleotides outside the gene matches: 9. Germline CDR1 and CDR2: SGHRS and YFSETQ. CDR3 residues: CASSVTGGLGTEAFF. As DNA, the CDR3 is TGCGCCAGCAGCGTAACAGGGGGGCTCGGCACTGAAGCTTTCTTT.

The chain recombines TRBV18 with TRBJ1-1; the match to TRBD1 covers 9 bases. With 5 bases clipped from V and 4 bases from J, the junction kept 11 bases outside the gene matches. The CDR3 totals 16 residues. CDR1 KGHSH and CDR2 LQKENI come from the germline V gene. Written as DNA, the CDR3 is TGTGCCAGCTCATCAACAGGGGGCGCGGCGGGCACTGAAGCTTTCTTT. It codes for CASSSTGGAAGTEAFF.